Given below is one T cell receptor beta chain in context. A multiplex PCR was run with 60 Vbeta primers and 13 Jbeta primers. Sequenced by immunoSEQ multiplex PCR; TCRdb stores in-frame clones only, minus some. The sample has 75,000 to 90,000 clones; 75% to 90% are singletons. This specimen belongs to a study of cytomegalovirus exposure and HLA in healthy donors. V dropped 3 bases and J dropped 3 bases, with 17 bases sitting between them. CDR3 length: 16 residues. CDR1 and CDR2 (germline): SEHNR, FQNEAQ (reference sequence). The sequenced sample consisted of PBMCs. The sequence derives from a man aged 40-50 years in good health and CMV-seropositive. J is TRBJ2-5 and V is TRBV7-9; tentative D call: TRBD1 (6 bases). In DNA, the CDR3 is TGTGCCAGCAGCTTTTACGGTTTTGGGGACAAAGAGACCCAGTACTTC. It yields the protein CASSFYGFGDKETQYF.